The 13 T cell receptor beta chains below come from one sample, sequenced in a study of naive and memory T cell subsets. An equimolar mix of two oligonucleotides served as the beta constant-region primer for TRBC1 and TRBC2. The ligated cDNA underwent four PCR rounds using SP2 and nested alpha and beta constant-region primers. Each CDR3 protein is one row after TCRdb ran MiXCR on the UMI-ligation and nested PCR reads. The sample has about 23,000 distinct CDR3 sequences; 8.5% to 10% are singletons. Material for sequencing was central memory CD8+ T cells from blood. The source is a human donor in good health.

The chain carries TRBV3-1 and TRBJ1-2; D gene ambiguous. Germline V CDR1 and CDR2: LGHDT, YNNKEL (reference sequence). CDR3 size: 14 residues. Trimming took 0 bases from V and 2 from J, leaving 7 bases between them. The CDR3 DNA follows: TGTGCCAGCAGCCAAGATTCGGGGAACTATGGCTACACCTTC. Its translation: CASSQDSGNYGYTF.

This clonotype turned up a few times. The J gene is TRBJ2-1, the V gene TRBV27; D not certain. Germline V CDR1 and CDR2: MNHEY, SMNVEV (reference sequence). V lost 3 bases to trimming and J lost 9 bases, with 15 bases between them. The CDR3 consists of 14 residues. This CDR3 reads CASSFIPPESEQFF. For the CDR3, the DNA is TGTGCCAGCAGTTTCATCCCCCCTGAGAGTGAGCAGTTCTTC.

This rearrangement joins TRBV7-2 to TRBJ2-7; a weak D match, TRBD1 (6 bases). The CDR3 loop spans 13 amino acids. Germline V gene lookup returns CDR1 SGHTA and CDR2 FQGNSA. V lost 8 bases, J lost 6 bases, and 17 bases lay in between. The CDR3 sequence is CASVRGGALEQYF. CDR3 bases: TGTGCCAGCGTCAGGGGTGGGGCGCTCGAGCAGTACTTC.

The V gene is TRBV27, the J gene TRBJ2-4, with 8 bases that match TRBD2. Germline CDR1 is MNHEY and CDR2 is SMNVEV (reference sequence). The trim removed 5 bases at V and 13 bases at J, leaving 10 bases unmatched. The CDR3 has 13 residues. CDR3 sequence: CASSPLGGGGQYF. In DNA, the CDR3 is TGTGCCAGCAGTCCCCTGGGCGGCGGGGGGCAGTACTTC.

In this sample, this clonotype turned up many times. The chain links TRBV20-1 to TRBJ1-1; 9 nucleotides agree with TRBD1. V shed 6 bases, J shed 1 base, and the junction held 3 bases outside the gene matches. The CDR3 has 13 amino acids. CDR1 DFQATT and CDR2 SNEGSKA come from the germline V gene (reference sequence). The CDR3 DNA reads as TGCAGTGCCCCGGGACAGGGGAACACTGAAGCTTTCTTT. This codes for CSAPGQGNTEAFF.

V is TRBV7-2 and J is TRBJ2-1; D is unclear. Trimming removed 0 bases from V and 7 bases from J, with 4 bases in between. The CDR3 spans 12 residues. Germline V gene data show CDR1 as SGHTA and CDR2 as FQGNSA. The CDR3 loop reads CASSLALNEQFF. DNA of the CDR3: TGTGCCAGCAGCTTAGCTCTTAATGAGCAGTTCTTC.

The chain recombines TRBV27 with TRBJ2-7; no definite D call. Trimming pared 2 bases from V and 6 bases from J, leaving 11 bases between. CDR1 and CDR2 from the germline V gene are MNHEY and SMNVEV (reference sequence). CDR3 length: 13 residues. The CDR3 region has the DNA TGTGCCAGCAGTTTAGGCCGAGGTGCCGAGCAGTACTTC. This encodes CASSLGRGAEQYF.

This clonotype was picked up a small number of times. The genes are TRBV30 and TRBJ2-1; 15 bases align to TRBD2. The CDR3 extends over 17 amino acids. CDR1 is GTSNPN, CDR2 SVGIG, per germline (reference sequence). V shed 4 bases and J 0 bases; nucleotides not matched to a gene: 4. In DNA form, the CDR3 reads TGTGCCTGGACCGGGACTAGCGGGAGGAGCTCCTACAATGAGCAGTTCTTC. Its translation is CAWTGTSGRSSYNEQFF.

The sample holds many counts of this clonotype. V usage is TRBV12-3 or TRBV12-4 and J usage is TRBJ2-1; possible D gene TRBD2, 6 bases. Deletions cut 6 bases from V and 4 bases from J, with 13 bases between. This CDR3 region has 14 residues. CDR3 coding DNA: TGTGCCAGCAGGAGACACGGGGGATACAATGAGCAGTTCTTC. It is translated as CASRRHGGYNEQFF.

Concerning this clonotype itself: A much more abundant neighbour one base away suggests this may be a read error. This CDR3 is missing its conserved last phenylalanine or tryptophan, likely due to a read error. V is TRBV7-6 and J is TRBJ2-3; D not resolved. Germline CDR1 is SGHVS and CDR2 is FNYEAQ. The CDR3 is 12 amino acids. The ends were cut back, 4 bases at V and 5 bases at J, with 7 bases in the middle. CDR3 sequence: CASSSAGDTQYS. The CDR3 nucleotides are TGTGCCAGCAGCTCAGCCGGAGATACGCAGTATTCT.

This clonotype has just a few counts. This rearrangement joins TRBV20-1 to TRBJ2-1; D may be TRBD2 (6 bases). The V end was cut by 1 base, the J end by 7 bases, with 11 bases between. This CDR3 spans 13 amino acids. CDR1 and CDR2 (germline): DFQATT, SNEGSKA (reference sequence). CDR3 DNA sequence: TGCAGTGCTAGAGTGAGGACTACAAATGAGCAGTTCTTC. This translates into CSARVRTTNEQFF.

This clonotype was counted at least ten times. The chain is built from TRBV12-3 or TRBV12-4 and TRBJ1-6; 9 positions agree with TRBD1. The CDR3 is 12 amino acids. The CDR3 reads CATGQGYSPLHF. In nucleotides, the CDR3 is TGTGCGACGGGACAGGGTTATTCACCCCTCCACTTT.

This clonotype was seen ten or more times. The chain combines TRBV25-1 with TRBJ2-2; 9 bases are shared with TRBD1. The germline V gene encodes CDR1 MGHDK and CDR2 SYGVNS. Germline trimming cut 4 bases from V and 6 bases from J; bases unmatched to any gene: 9. The CDR3 runs 16 residues. The CDR3, as DNA: TGTGCCAGCAGTGGGGTCGGACAGGGGATGGCCGGGGAGCTGTTTTTT. Residues: CASSGVGQGMAGELFF.